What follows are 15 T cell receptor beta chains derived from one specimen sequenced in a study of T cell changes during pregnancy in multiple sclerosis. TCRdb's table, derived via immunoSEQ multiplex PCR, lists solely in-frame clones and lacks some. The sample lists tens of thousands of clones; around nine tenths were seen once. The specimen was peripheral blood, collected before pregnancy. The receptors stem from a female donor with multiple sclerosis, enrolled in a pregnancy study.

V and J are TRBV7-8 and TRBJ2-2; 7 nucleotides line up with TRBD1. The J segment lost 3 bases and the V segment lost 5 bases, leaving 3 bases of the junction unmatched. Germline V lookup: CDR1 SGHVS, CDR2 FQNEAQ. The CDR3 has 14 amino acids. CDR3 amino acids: CASSTGTDTGELFF. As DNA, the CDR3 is TGTGCCAGCAGCACTGGGACAGACACCGGGGAGCTGTTTTTT.

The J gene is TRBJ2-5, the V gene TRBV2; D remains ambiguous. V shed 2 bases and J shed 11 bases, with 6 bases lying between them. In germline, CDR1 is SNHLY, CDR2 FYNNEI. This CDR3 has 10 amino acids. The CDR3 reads CASSEKEQYF. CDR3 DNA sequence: TGTGCCAGCAGTGAAAAGGAGCAGTACTTC. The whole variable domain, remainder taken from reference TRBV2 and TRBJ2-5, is EPEVTQTPSHQVTQMGQEVILRCVPISNHLYFYWYRQILGQKVEFLVSFYNNEISEKSEIFDDQFSVERPDGSNFTLKIRSTKLEDSAMYFCASSEKEQYFGPGTRLLVL.

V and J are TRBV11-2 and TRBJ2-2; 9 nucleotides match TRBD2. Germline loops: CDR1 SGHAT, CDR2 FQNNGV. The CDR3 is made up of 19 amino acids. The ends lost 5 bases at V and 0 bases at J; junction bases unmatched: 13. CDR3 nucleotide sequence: TGTGCCAGCAGCCGACGATGGCTAGCGGGGACTCCGAACACCGGGGAGCTGTTTTTT. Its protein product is CASSRRWLAGTPNTGELFF.

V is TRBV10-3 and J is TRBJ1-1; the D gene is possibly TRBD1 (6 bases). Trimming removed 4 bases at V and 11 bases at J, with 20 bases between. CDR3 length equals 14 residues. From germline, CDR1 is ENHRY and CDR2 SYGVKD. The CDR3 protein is CAISVAPGADGAFF. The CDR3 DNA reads TGTGCCATCAGTGTCGCCCCAGGGGCAGATGGGGCTTTCTTT.

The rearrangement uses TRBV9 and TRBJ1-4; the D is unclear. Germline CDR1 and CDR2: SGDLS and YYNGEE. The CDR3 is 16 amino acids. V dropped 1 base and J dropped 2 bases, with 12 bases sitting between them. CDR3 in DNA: TGTGCCAGCAGCGTAAATAAGGAGCTGACTAATGAAAAACTGTTTTTT. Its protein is CASSVNKELTNEKLFF.

The CDR3 loop reads CASSLFSGGGETQYF. As DNA, the CDR3 is TGTGCCAGCAGCTTGTTCAGCGGGGGGGGAGAGACCCAGTACTTC. The chain is built from TRBV5-6 and TRBJ2-5; 10 nucleotides align to TRBD2. The J segment lost 4 bases and the V segment lost 1 base, leaving 4 bases of the junction unmatched. Germline V gene sequence: CDR1 SGHDT, CDR2 YYEEEE. The CDR3 loop spans 15 amino acids.

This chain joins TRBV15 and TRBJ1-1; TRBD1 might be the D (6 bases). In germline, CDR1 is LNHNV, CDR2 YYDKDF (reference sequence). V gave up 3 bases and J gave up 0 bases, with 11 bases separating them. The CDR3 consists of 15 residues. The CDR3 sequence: CATSSKQGLNTEAFF. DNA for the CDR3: TGTGCCACCAGCAGTAAACAGGGATTGAACACTGAAGCTTTCTTT.

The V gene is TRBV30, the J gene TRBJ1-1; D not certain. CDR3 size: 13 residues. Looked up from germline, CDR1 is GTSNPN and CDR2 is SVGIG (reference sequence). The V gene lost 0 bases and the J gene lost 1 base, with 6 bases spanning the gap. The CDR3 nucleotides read TGTGCCTGGAGTGTTTACAGGAACACTGAAGCTTTCTTT. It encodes CAWSVYRNTEAFF.

DNA for the CDR3: TGTGCCAGCAGCACACAGGGCGGGCTATGGGCTAACGAGCAGTACTTC. It translates to CASSTQGGLWANEQYF. The chain links TRBV7-9 to TRBJ2-7; D may be TRBD1 (6 bases). Looked up from germline, CDR1 is SEHNR and CDR2 is FQNEAQ (reference sequence). V lost 5 bases to trimming and J lost 5 bases, with 22 bases between them. This CDR3 has 16 amino acids.

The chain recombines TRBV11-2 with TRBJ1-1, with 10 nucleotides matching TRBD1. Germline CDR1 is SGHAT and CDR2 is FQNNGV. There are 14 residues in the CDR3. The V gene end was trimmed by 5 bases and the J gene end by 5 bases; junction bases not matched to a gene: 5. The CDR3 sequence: CASSPRTGGTEAFF. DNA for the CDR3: TGTGCCAGCAGCCCTCGGACAGGGGGGACTGAAGCTTTCTTT.

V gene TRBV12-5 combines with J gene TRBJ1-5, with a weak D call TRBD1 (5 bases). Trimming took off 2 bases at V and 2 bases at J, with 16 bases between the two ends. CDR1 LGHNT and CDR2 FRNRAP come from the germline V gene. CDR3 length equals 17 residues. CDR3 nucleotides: TGTGCTAGTGGTTTGACGACAGTTGGGTGGGGCAATCAGCCCCAGCATTTT. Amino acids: CASGLTTVGWGNQPQHF.

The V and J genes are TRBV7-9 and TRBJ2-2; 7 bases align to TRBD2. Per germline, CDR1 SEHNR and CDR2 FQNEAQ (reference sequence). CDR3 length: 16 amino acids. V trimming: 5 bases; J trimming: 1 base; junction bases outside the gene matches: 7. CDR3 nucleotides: TGTGCCAGCAGCCAGGGCCGGGGGGTGAACACCGGGGAGCTGTTTTTT. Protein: CASSQGRGVNTGELFF.

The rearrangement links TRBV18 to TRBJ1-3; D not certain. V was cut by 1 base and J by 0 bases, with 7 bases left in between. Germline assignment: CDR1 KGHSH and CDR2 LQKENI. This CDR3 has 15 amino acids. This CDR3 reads CASSPQRNSGNTIYF. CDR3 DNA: TGTGCCAGCTCACCACAGCGGAACTCTGGAAACACCATATATTTT. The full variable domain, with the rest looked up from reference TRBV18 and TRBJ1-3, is NAGVMQNPRHLVRRRGQEARLRCSPMKGHSHVYWYRQLPEEGLKFMVYLQKENIIDESGMPKERFSAEFPKEGPSILRIQQVVRGDSAAYFCASSPQRNSGNTIYFGEGSWLTVV.

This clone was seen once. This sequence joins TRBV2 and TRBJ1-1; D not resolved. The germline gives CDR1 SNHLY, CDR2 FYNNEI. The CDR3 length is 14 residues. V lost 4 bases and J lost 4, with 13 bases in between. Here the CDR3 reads CASSVYVRGTEAFF. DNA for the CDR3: TGTGCCAGCAGTGTGTACGTGCGAGGCACTGAAGCTTTCTTT.

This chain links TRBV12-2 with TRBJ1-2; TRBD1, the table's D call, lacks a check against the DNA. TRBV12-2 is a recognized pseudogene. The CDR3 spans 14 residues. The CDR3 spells CASRFETGFYGYTF. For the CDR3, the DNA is TGTGCAAGTCGCTTCGAGACAGGGTTCTATGGCTACACCTTC.